This T cell receptor (beta chain) was obtained from a study of blood T cells in healthy people across ages (dated by TCRdb to the mid-2010s). With respect to the entire study: Template switching captured roughly one uniquely barcoded TCR beta cDNA molecule per two T cells in model experiments. The study measured age-related changes in TCR beta repertoire diversity using deep sequencing normalized with unique cDNA molecular identifiers. Donors were grouped into four age groups: young (average about 15 years), middle-aged (39), aged (about 59) and long-lived (approximately 82). To avoid experimental bias, donors of different ages were spread randomly across the sequencing lanes. The study analyzed two additional independent replicas of 1 million unique cDNA reads from the same blood draw for two donors, one aged 18 to 29 and one aged 80 or older. The full study reports these points: Bulk unsorted PBMC profiling prevented conclusive comparison of naive and antigen-experienced compartments. The CMV infection status of donors was not known, potentially confounding age-related changes in expanded clonotypes. Compared with the aged group, more naive CD4+ T cells, fewer expanded clones and increased TCR diversity were shown by the long-lived group, suggesting age selection. There was a strong correlation between observed TCR beta diversity and the percentage of naive T cells measured by flow cytometry. Estimates of total diversity based on one million sequenced T cells were regarded as lower bounds and as underestimates. As age increased, observed TCR beta diversity per million T cells dropped in a roughly linear way, and a significant reduction was already evident by age roughly 40.

Reading from cysteine to phenylalanine, the CDR3 counts 14 amino acids. The sequence is cut down to CDR3 DNA, 42 bases in frame from base 1. The junction shows trimming of 0 bases on V and 5 bases on J, and the gene matches do not reach 3 bases of it. As encoded in the germline V gene (reference sequence), CDR1 is LNHNV while CDR2 is YYDKDF. This clonotype was detected only a few times. This receptor's antigen is unknown. It has no much larger one-base neighbor in the sample; base qualities were not kept. Donors were under 40 systemically healthy Caucasian individuals from Russia aged about 6 to 100 years. Around 10 milliliters of peripheral blood were drawn from each donor into EDTA-treated Vacutainer tubes. Ficoll-Paque density-gradient centrifugation was used to isolate PBMCs, with at least 7 million per sample. Trizol reagent was used to extract total RNA from PBMCs, with at least 6 micrograms per sample. For every donor, flow cytometry on a PBMC aliquot measured the percentage of naive CD45RAhigh/CD27high T cells.

Receptors were amplified or captured by 5' RACE. The instrument given in TCRdb is Illumina HiSeq 2500. A second PCR of about 6 to 11 cycles was performed with a sample-barcoded 5' primer and a J-beta primer mix. A template-switch 5' adaptor carrying 12 random nucleotides introduced a unique molecular identifier onto each TCR beta cDNA molecule. Each sample yielded at least 3 million CDR3-containing paired-end reads. First-strand cDNA synthesis was performed from all RNA using the Mint cDNA synthesis kit, with priming by a TRBC-specific oligonucleotide. After uracil-DNA glycosylase treatment, a first 18-cycle PCR used universal primers M1SS and BC2_uni_R on all cDNA. In the original analysis: For normalization, 1 million high-quality reads were randomly selected from each sample, with every read carrying a distinct molecular identifier. Instead of being binned into consensus sequences, reads that shared molecular identifiers were thrown out. MiTCR, set to a Q25 quality threshold and the strictest error-elimination algorithm, was used for CDR3 identification, clonotype clustering and error correction. A nonparametric unseen species model with Euler transformation was used to estimate a lower bound on total TCR beta diversity. TCRdb redid the processing of the public reads, applying fastp at Q25 and MiXCR, and retained in-frame beta chains. For every CDR3 protein sequence, its rows merge into one entry that carries the most common genes and DNA. TCRdb, rather than the study authors, made the V and J calls. In all, the sample holds over 950,000 distinct CDR3 sequences, and under 40% of those were seen once. The ten largest clones take up 13% of the sample.

Sequencing was carried out using blood. The TCR originated in a man between 18 and 29 years old in good health. Recombination joined TRBV15 with TRBJ1-2; 7 central bases correspond to TRBD1. The encoded CDR3 is CATSREDRNYGYTF. The nucleotides read TGTGCCACCAGCAGAGAGGACAGGAATTATGGCTACACCTTC.